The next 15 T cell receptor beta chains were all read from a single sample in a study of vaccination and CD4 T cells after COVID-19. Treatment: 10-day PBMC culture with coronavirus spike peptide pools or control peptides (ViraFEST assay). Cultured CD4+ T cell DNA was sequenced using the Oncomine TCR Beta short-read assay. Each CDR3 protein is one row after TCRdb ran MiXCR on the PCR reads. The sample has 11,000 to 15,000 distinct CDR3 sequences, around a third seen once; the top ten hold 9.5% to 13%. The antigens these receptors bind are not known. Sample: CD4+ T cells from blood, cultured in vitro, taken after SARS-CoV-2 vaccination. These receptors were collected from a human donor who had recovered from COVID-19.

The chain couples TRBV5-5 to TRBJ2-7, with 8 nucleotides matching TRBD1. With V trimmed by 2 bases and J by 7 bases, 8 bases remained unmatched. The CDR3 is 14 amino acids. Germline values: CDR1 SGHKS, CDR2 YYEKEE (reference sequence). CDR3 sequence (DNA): TGTGCCAGCAGCTTTGGACAGGGAGCACGGGAGCAGTACTTC. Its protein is CASSFGQGAREQYF.

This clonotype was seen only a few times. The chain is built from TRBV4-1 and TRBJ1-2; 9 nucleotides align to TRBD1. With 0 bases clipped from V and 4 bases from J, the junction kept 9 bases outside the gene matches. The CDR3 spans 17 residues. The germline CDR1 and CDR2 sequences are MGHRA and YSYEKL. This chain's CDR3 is CASSQDIGQGMGYGYTF. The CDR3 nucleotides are TGCGCCAGCAGCCAAGACATCGGACAGGGGATGGGCTATGGCTACACCTTC.

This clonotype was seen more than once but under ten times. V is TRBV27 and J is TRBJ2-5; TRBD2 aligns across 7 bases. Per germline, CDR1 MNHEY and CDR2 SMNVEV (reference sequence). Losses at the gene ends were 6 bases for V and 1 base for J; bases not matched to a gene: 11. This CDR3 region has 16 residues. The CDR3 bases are TGTGCCAGCAGGAACTCCCTTCTAGCGGCCCAAGAGACCCAGTACTTC. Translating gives CASRNSLLAAQETQYF.

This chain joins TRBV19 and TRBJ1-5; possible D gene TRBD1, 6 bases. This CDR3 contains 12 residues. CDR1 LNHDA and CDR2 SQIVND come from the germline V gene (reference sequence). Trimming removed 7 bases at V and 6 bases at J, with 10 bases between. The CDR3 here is CASKRGGQPQHF. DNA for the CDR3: TGTGCCAGTAAGAGGGGGGGTCAGCCCCAGCATTTT.

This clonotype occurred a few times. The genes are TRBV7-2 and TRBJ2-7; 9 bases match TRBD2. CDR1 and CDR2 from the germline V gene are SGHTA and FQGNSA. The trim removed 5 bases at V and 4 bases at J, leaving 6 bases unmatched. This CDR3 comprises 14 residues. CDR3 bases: TGTGCCAGCAGCACTGCGGGAGGGCCATACGAGCAGTACTTC. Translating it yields CASSTAGGPYEQYF.

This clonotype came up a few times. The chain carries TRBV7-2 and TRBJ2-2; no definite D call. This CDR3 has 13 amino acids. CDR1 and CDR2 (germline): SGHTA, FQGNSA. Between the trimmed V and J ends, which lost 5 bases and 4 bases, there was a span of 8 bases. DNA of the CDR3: TGTGCCAGCAGCCCCCAGCCCACCGGGGAGCTGTTTTTT. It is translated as CASSPQPTGELFF.

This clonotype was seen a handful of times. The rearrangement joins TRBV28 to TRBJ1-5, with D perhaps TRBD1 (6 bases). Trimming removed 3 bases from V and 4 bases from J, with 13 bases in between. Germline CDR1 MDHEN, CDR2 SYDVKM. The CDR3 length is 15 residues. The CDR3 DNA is TGTGCCAGCAGTTTTGGACTCCAGGGGAATCAGCCCCAGCATTTT. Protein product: CASSFGLQGNQPQHF.

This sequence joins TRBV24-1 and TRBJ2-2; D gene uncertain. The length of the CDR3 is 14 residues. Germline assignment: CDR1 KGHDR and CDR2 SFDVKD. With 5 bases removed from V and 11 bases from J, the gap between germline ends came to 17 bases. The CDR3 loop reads CATSAQTDRRELFF. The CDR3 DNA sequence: TGTGCCACCAGTGCACAGACCGACCGTAGAGAGCTGTTTTTT.

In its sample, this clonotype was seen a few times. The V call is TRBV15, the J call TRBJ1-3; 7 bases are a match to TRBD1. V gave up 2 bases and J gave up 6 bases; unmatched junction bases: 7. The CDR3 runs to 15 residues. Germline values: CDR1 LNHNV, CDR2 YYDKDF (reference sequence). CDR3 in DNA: TGTGCCACCAGCAGATACGGGACAGAGCTAAACACCATATATTTT. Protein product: CATSRYGTELNTIYF.

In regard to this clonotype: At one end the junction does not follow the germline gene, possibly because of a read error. The CDR3 region is CASSYYRQSSSEQYF. CDR3 in DNA: TGTGCCAGCAGTTATTATAGGCAGAGCTCCTCCGAGCAGTACTTC. The chain joins TRBV6-2 or TRBV6-3 to TRBJ2-7; D gene ambiguous. The V gene's germline CDR1 is MNHEY and CDR2 SVGEGT. The CDR3 spans 15 residues.

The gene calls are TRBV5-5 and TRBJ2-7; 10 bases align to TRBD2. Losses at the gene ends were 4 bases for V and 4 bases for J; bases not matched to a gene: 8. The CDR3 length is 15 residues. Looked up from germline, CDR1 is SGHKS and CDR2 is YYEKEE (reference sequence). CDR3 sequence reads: CASSLQVAGGYEQYF. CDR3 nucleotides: TGTGCCAGCAGCCTCCAAGTAGCGGGAGGATACGAGCAGTACTTC. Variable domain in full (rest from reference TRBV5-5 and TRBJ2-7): DAGVTQSPTHLIKTRGQQVTLRCSPISGHKSVSWYQQVLGQGPQFIFQYYEKEERGRGNFPDRFSARQFPNYSSELNVNALLLGDSALYLCASSLQVAGGYEQYFGPGTRLTVT.

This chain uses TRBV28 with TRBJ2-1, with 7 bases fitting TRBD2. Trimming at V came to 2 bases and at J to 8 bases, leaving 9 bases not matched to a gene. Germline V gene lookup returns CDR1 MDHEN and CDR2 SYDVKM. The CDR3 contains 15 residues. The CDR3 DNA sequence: TGTGCCAGCAGTTTACCCGGACTAGGTAGGGATGAGCAGTTCTTC. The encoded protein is CASSLPGLGRDEQFF.

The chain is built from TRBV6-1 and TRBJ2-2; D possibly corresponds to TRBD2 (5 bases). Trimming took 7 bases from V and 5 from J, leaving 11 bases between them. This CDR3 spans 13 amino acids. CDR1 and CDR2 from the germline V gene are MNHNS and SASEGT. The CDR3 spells CASIPRVTGELFF. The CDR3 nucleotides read TGTGCCAGCATTCCGAGGGTTACCGGGGAGCTGTTTTTT.

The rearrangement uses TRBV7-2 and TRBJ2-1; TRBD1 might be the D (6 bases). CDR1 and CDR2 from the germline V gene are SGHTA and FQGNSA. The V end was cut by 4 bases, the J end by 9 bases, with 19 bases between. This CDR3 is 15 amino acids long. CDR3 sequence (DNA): TGTGCCAGCAGCTCCAGGGGCAGTTCCCCCCCTGAGCAGTTCTTC. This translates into CASSSRGSSPPEQFF.

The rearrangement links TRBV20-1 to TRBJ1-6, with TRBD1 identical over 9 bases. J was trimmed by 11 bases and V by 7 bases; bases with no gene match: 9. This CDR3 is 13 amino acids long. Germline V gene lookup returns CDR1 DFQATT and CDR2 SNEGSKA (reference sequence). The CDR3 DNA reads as TGCAGTGGGGTCGGGACAGGGTCTCCACCCCTCCACTTT. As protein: CSGVGTGSPPLHF.